This T cell receptor beta chain was observed in a study of T cells expressing NK-cell markers. This CDR3 has 16 amino acids. Libraries used 5'RACE template switching adding universal primer site and UMIs. Following a re-call of the 5' RACE reads, TCRdb has one entry per CDR3 protein and lacks DNA. The repertoire table contains more than 400,000 distinct CDR3 sequences. The chain recombines TRBV12-3 or TRBV12-4 with TRBJ1-4; absent DNA, TCRdb's TRBD1 call cannot be checked. The sequence was collected from a woman aged 18 to 75 in good health. The sequencing input was blood T cells: a sorted CD56 or NKG2C T cell subset, CD4+ or CD8+ T cells, or bulk PBMC T cells (not recorded which). This CDR3 is CASSSSPTGRNEKLFF.